These 26 T cell receptor beta chains share one sample of origin, sequenced in a study of CD8+ T cells in alopecia areata. Sequencing templates came from extracted RNA that was reverse transcribed into cDNA. The method was immunoSEQ multiplex PCR; TCRdb's version includes in-frame clones alone and lacks a portion of them. This table has 100,000 to 140,000 clones, 84% appearing once. The treatment here: oral pan-JAK inhibitor, 5-10 mg twice daily. Source: CD8+ T cells sorted from blood, taken at week 24, from a patient treated with tofacitinib. Source of these receptors: a human donor with alopecia areata.

The gene calls are TRBV2 and TRBJ2-1, with D perhaps matching TRBD2 (7 bases). Between the trimmed V and J ends, which lost 7 bases and 3 bases, there was a span of 19 bases. The CDR3 covers 16 residues. Germline CDR1 and CDR2: SNHLY and FYNNEI. The CDR3 nucleotides read TGTGCCAGCATTTTAGGGGGGGGAGAACTCTACAATGAGCAGTTCTTC. It specifies CASILGGGELYNEQFF.

The rearrangement uses TRBV7-9 and TRBJ2-5; D gene uncertain. CDR3 length: 12 residues. Germline V gene sequence: CDR1 SEHNR, CDR2 FQNEAQ (reference sequence). V lost 2 bases to trimming and J lost 7 bases, with 8 bases between them. In nucleotides, the CDR3 is TGTGCCAGCAGCTTAATCCCGGGGACCCAGTACTTC. Translated: CASSLIPGTQYF.

The CDR3 coding sequence is TGTGCCAGCAGCTTAGGTAGGCCAGACAGGAACACTGAAGCTTTCTTT. This encodes CASSLGRPDRNTEAFF. The V gene is TRBV7-9, the J gene TRBJ1-1; TRBD1 might be the D (5 bases). The CDR3 is 16 residues long. CDR1 is SEHNR, CDR2 FQNEAQ, per germline (reference sequence). Deletions cut 1 base from V and 1 base from J, with 13 bases between.

The chain recombines TRBV25-1 with TRBJ2-7; D is tentatively TRBD1 or TRBD2 (5 bases each). V shed 7 bases and J shed 1 base, with 17 bases lying between them. CDR1 and CDR2 from the germline V gene are MGHDK and SYGVNS. The CDR3 runs 15 residues. Here the CDR3 DNA reads TGTGCCAGCACCCCTCCGGGACGGAATTCCTACGAGCAGTACTTC. Translating gives CASTPPGRNSYEQYF.

The J gene is TRBJ2-6, the V gene TRBV9, with D perhaps being TRBD1 or TRBD2 (5 bases each). Germline loops: CDR1 SGDLS, CDR2 YYNGEE. Between the trimmed V and J ends, which lost 3 bases and 5 bases, there was a span of 18 bases. CDR3 size: 17 residues. The CDR3 DNA sequence: TGTGCCAGCAGCGCCGGGGCCACAGGTCTTTGGGCCAACGTCCTGACTTTC. It specifies CASSAGATGLWANVLTF.

In its sample, this clone was seen once. This chain links TRBV2 with TRBJ2-1, with 7 bases identical to TRBD1. After removal of 8 bases from V and 5 bases from J, the junction contained 3 bases not matched to a gene. CDR3 length: 12 amino acids. The germline V gene has CDR1 SNHLY and CDR2 FYNNEI. Here the CDR3 reads CASLDRNNEQFF. CDR3 sequence (DNA): TGTGCCAGCCTGGACAGGAACAATGAGCAGTTCTTC.

The CDR3 DNA follows: TGTGCCAGCATCGATCTCGGGGGTGCTAGCACAGATACGCAGTATTTT. It codes for CASIDLGGASTDTQYF. The V call is TRBV27, the J call TRBJ2-3; tentatively, D is TRBD2 (6 bases). CDR3 size: 16 residues. CDR1 and CDR2 from the germline V gene are MNHEY and SMNVEV (reference sequence). Trimming left V 7 bases short and J 0 bases short, with 17 bases between.

The chain is built from TRBV6-6 and TRBJ1-6; no definite D call. Germline lookup yields CDR1 MNHNY and CDR2 SVGAGI (reference sequence). V was trimmed by 6 bases and J by 8 bases, leaving 8 bases between them. The CDR3 is made up of 12 amino acids. For the CDR3, the DNA is TGTGCCAGCAGACTCAAGGATTCACCCCTCCACTTT. Its protein product is CASRLKDSPLHF.

This chain connects TRBV4-1 to TRBJ2-7; 9 nucleotides align to TRBD1. Trimming at V came to 1 base and at J to 3 bases, leaving 7 bases not matched to a gene. The germline gives CDR1 MGHRA, CDR2 YSYEKL. The CDR3 length is 16 residues. CDR3 residues: CASSQVPGQGIYEQYF. The CDR3 nucleotides read TGCGCCAGCAGCCAAGTACCGGGACAGGGTATCTACGAGCAGTACTTC.

The chain carries TRBV5-1 and TRBJ2-7; unclear D gene. The CDR3 length is 14 residues. V lost 2 bases, J lost 0 bases, and 9 bases lay in between. Germline V gives CDR1 SGHRS, CDR2 YFSETQ. As DNA, the CDR3 is TGCGCCAGCAGCTTCAGTTTAAGCTCCTACGAGCAGTACTTC. This gives the protein CASSFSLSSYEQYF.

The chain carries TRBV5-1 and TRBJ2-7; the match to TRBD2 covers 11 bases. In germline, CDR1 is SGHRS, CDR2 YFSETQ. This CDR3 is 18 amino acids long. Trimming took 0 bases from V and 2 from J; bases not matched to a gene: 10. This CDR3 reads CASSLATSGGPKTYEQYF. The CDR3 DNA reads as TGCGCCAGCAGCTTGGCCACTAGCGGGGGCCCAAAAACCTACGAGCAGTACTTC.

This clone was seen just once. The rearrangement uses TRBV18 and TRBJ2-7; 9 bases line up with TRBD2. The ends lost 6 bases at V and 2 bases at J; junction bases unmatched: 8. CDR3 length: 15 residues. CDR1 and CDR2 from the germline V gene are KGHSH and LQKENI. CDR3 bases: TGTGCCAGCTCCGCAACCGCTAGCGGGGCCTACGAGCAGTACTTC. Protein product: CASSATASGAYEQYF.

The chain recombines TRBV30 with TRBJ1-2, with a tentative D call TRBD1 (5 bases). V was cut by 7 bases and J by 1 base, with 25 bases left in between. The CDR3 totals 17 residues. Germline V gene lookup returns CDR1 GTSNPN and CDR2 SVGIG (reference sequence). The CDR3 protein is CASSRRDWGESNYGYTF. The CDR3 coding sequence is TGTGCCTCGTCTCGAAGAGATTGGGGGGAGAGTAACTATGGCTACACCTTC. The whole variable domain, remainder taken from reference TRBV30 and TRBJ1-2, is SQTIHQWPATLVQPVGSPLSLECTVEGTSNPNLYWYRQAAGRGLQLLFYSVGIGQISSEVPQNLSASRPQDRQFILSSKKLLLSDSGFYLCASSRRDWGESNYGYTFGSGTRLTVV.

V usage is TRBV19 and J usage is TRBJ2-7; 9 nucleotides match TRBD1. This CDR3 contains 13 residues. Unmatched junction bases numbered 3, after V lost 5 bases and J lost 4 bases. CDR1 is LNHDA, CDR2 SQIVND, per germline (reference sequence). The chain's CDR3 is CASSAGTGYEQYF. CDR3 DNA: TGTGCCAGTAGTGCCGGGACAGGGTACGAGCAGTACTTC.

The genes are TRBV29-1 and TRBJ2-1; 8 bases map to TRBD2. Germline CDR1 is SQVTM and CDR2 is ANQGSEA. CDR3 length: 13 residues. V gave up 2 bases and J gave up 7 bases; unmatched junction bases: 4. The CDR3 region is CSVEPGLENEQFF. The CDR3 nucleotides read TGCAGCGTTGAACCGGGACTAGAGAATGAGCAGTTCTTC.

In DNA, the CDR3 is TGTGCCAGCAGCTTAGGACAGGCCCAACAGAACGAGCAGTACTTC. Translating gives CASSLGQAQQNEQYF. The rearrangement uses TRBV7-6 and TRBJ2-7; a weak D match, TRBD1 (6 bases). Trimming left V 1 base short and J 5 bases short, with 15 bases between. In germline, CDR1 is SGHVS, CDR2 FNYEAQ. CDR3 size: 15 residues. Using reference TRBV7-6 and TRBJ2-7 for the parts outside the CDR3, the full variable domain is GAGVSQSPRYKVTKRGQDVALRCDPISGHVSLYWYRQALGQGPEFLTYFNYEAQQDKSGLPNDRFSAERPEGSISTLTIQRTEQRDSAMYRCASSLGQAQQNEQYFGPGTRLTVT.

This chain uses TRBV29-1 with TRBJ2-3; D possibly matches TRBD1 or TRBD2 (6 bases each). Germline CDR1 and CDR2: SQVTM and ANQGSEA. Between the trimmed V and J ends, which lost 3 bases and 2 bases, there was a span of 15 bases. The CDR3 spans 15 residues. The CDR3 reads CSVEETGGATDTQYF. CDR3 coding DNA: TGCAGCGTTGAGGAGACCGGGGGCGCCACAGATACGCAGTATTTT.

J is TRBJ2-7 and V is TRBV6-4; D ambiguous. CDR3 length: 13 amino acids. V lost 2 bases, J lost 1 base, and 6 bases lay in between. Germline CDR1 MRHNA, CDR2 SNTAGT. The CDR3 bases are TGTGCCAGCAGTGACCTTTGGTCCTACGAGCAGTACTTC. Its protein product is CASSDLWSYEQYF.

The chain couples TRBV27 to TRBJ2-3; the D is unclear. V dropped 2 bases and J dropped 4 bases, with 7 bases sitting between them. The CDR3 is 13 amino acids. Germline lookup yields CDR1 MNHEY and CDR2 SMNVEV (reference sequence). Here the CDR3 reads CASSLVTSDTQYF. The CDR3 DNA reads TGTGCCAGCAGTTTAGTAACTTCAGATACGCAGTATTTT.

This clone was detected only a few times. This sequence joins TRBV29-1 and TRBJ2-7; D uncertain. The germline gives CDR1 SQVTM, CDR2 ANQGSEA. Trimming took off 4 bases at V and 2 bases at J, with 6 bases between the two ends. The CDR3 consists of 11 residues. This chain's CDR3 is CSVVGAYEQYF. As DNA, the CDR3 is TGCAGCGTTGTTGGAGCCTACGAGCAGTACTTC.

This clone is a singleton in its sample. The CDR3 is CASSPGVGSDTQYF. The CDR3 DNA is TGCGCCAGCAGCCCCGGGGTTGGTTCAGATACGCAGTATTTT. This sequence joins TRBV5-1 and TRBJ2-3, with a weak D call TRBD2 (5 bases). V was shortened by 4 bases and J by 4 bases, with 13 bases between the two germline ends. This CDR3 comprises 14 residues. The germline V gene has CDR1 SGHRS and CDR2 YFSETQ.

This chain links TRBV27 with TRBJ2-5, with unresolved D. The CDR3 consists of 10 residues. CDR1 and CDR2 (germline): MNHEY, SMNVEV (reference sequence). Trimming took off 10 bases at V and 5 bases at J, with 8 bases between the two ends. The CDR3 loop reads CAKLGETQYF. CDR3 bases: TGTGCCAAACTTGGGGAGACCCAGTACTTC.

The V and J genes are TRBV6-6 and TRBJ1-4; TRBD1 is a possible D gene (6 bases). The CDR3 runs 15 residues. Deletions cut 8 bases from V and 4 bases from J, with 17 bases between. The V gene's germline CDR1 is MNHNY and CDR2 SVGAGI (reference sequence). The CDR3: CASGKAGANNEKLFF. As DNA, the CDR3 is TGTGCCAGCGGGAAGGCGGGGGCAAATAATGAAAAACTGTTTTTT.

V and J are TRBV7-2 and TRBJ2-1; D ambiguous. CDR1 SGHTA and CDR2 FQGNSA come from the germline V gene. CDR3 length equals 12 residues. Trimming removed 1 base at V and 9 bases at J, with 7 bases between. For the CDR3, the DNA is TGTGCCAGCAGCTTAGTAGCTCCTGAGCAGTTCTTC. This sequence encodes CASSLVAPEQFF.

V usage is TRBV13 and J usage is TRBJ2-3; 7 bases are shared with TRBD1. CDR3 length: 16 residues. J lost 2 bases, V lost 4 bases, and 9 bases had no gene match. Germline-derived CDR1 and CDR2 are PRHDT and FYEKMQ (reference sequence). The CDR3 sequence: CASSSTTGRDTDTQYF. CDR3 nucleotide sequence: TGTGCCAGCAGCTCCACGACAGGGCGAGACACAGATACGCAGTATTTT.

The chain has TRBV7-9 and TRBJ2-7, with 8 bases that match TRBD2. CDR1 is SEHNR, CDR2 FQNEAQ, per germline (reference sequence). This CDR3 is 13 amino acids long. Germline trimming cut 6 bases from V and 6 bases from J; bases unmatched to any gene: 7. The CDR3 protein is CASRSDRGGEQYF. The CDR3 nucleotides read TGTGCCAGCAGATCCGATCGGGGGGGCGAGCAGTACTTC.